The 18 T cell receptor beta chains presented below share a single source sample, sequenced in a study of cytomegalovirus exposure and HLA in healthy donors. Primers for the PCR totalled 60 Vbeta and 13 Jbeta. The method was immunoSEQ multiplex PCR; TCRdb's version includes in-frame clones alone and lacks a portion of them. The sample shows about 130,000 clones, about 81% of them seen only once. Sequenced input: PBMCs. These receptors were obtained from a woman aged 25 to 39 in good health and CMV-seronegative.

V usage is TRBV29-1 and J usage is TRBJ2-7; 9 nucleotides align to TRBD1. The CDR3 is made up of 12 amino acids. V dropped 6 bases and J dropped 4; count of bases not matched to a gene: 4. CDR1 is SQVTM, CDR2 ANQGSEA, per germline. In nucleotides, the CDR3 is TGCAGCGTGGTGACAGGGGGGTACGAGCAGTACTTC. As protein: CSVVTGGYEQYF.

V and J are TRBV19 and TRBJ2-3; maybe TRBD2 (6 bases). This CDR3 contains 13 residues. V lost 10 bases to trimming and J lost 3 bases, with 14 bases between them. Germline V gives CDR1 LNHDA, CDR2 SQIVND (reference sequence). The CDR3 DNA reads TGTGCCACCACGGGACTTAGTACAGATACGCAGTATTTT. Amino acids: CATTGLSTDTQYF. Variable domain in full (rest from reference TRBV19 and TRBJ2-3): DGGITQSPKYLFRKEGQNVTLSCEQNLNHDAMYWYRQDPGQGLRLIYYSQIVNDFQKGDIAEGYSVSREKKESFPLTVTSAQKNPTAFYLCATTGLSTDTQYFGPGTRLTVL.

V gene TRBV6-1 combines with J gene TRBJ1-3, with D unresolved. The germline CDR1 and CDR2 sequences are MNHNS and SASEGT. The length of the CDR3 is 12 residues. Trimming stripped 3 bases from V and 6 bases from J, with 6 bases between. CDR3 amino acids: CASSERENTIYF. DNA of the CDR3: TGTGCCAGCAGTGAGCGCGAAAACACCATATATTTT.

This CDR3 is CASSARQGLNTEAFF. In nucleotides, the CDR3 is TGTGCCAGCAGCGCCCGACAGGGACTGAACACTGAAGCTTTCTTT. This rearrangement joins TRBV9 to TRBJ1-1; TRBD1 matches 7 bases. Germline V lookup: CDR1 SGDLS, CDR2 YYNGEE. J was trimmed by 0 bases and V by 3 bases; bases with no gene match: 5. CDR3 length equals 15 residues.

A single count supports this clone. The chain combines TRBV5-4 with TRBJ1-2, with TRBD1 matching 7 bases. J lost 7 bases, V lost 4 bases, and 7 bases had no gene match. Per germline, CDR1 SGHNT and CDR2 YYREEE (reference sequence). This CDR3 is 13 amino acids long. In nucleotides, the CDR3 is TGTGCCAGCAGCCTCGACAGGGCGGTTGGCTACACCTTC. Its translation is CASSLDRAVGYTF.

The chain has TRBV5-1 and TRBJ1-4; the D gene is possibly TRBD1 (6 bases). V lost 4 bases to trimming and J lost 6 bases, with 19 bases between them. The germline V gene has CDR1 SGHRS and CDR2 YFSETQ. The CDR3 has 16 amino acids. CDR3 loop: CASSQSSGGSYEKLFF. The CDR3, as DNA: TGCGCCAGCAGCCAGTCCTCGGGGGGCAGTTATGAAAAACTGTTTTTT.

The rearrangement links TRBV25-1 to TRBJ2-7, with D tentatively TRBD1 (5 bases). V lost 6 bases to trimming and J lost 2 bases, with 14 bases between them. Germline V lookup: CDR1 MGHDK, CDR2 SYGVNS. The length of the CDR3 is 14 residues. In DNA form, the CDR3 reads TGTGCCAGCAGACCCGGAGACAGCCCCTACGAGCAGTACTTC. This codes for CASRPGDSPYEQYF.

V gene TRBV2 combines with J gene TRBJ2-7; a possible D gene is TRBD2 (6 bases). Germline CDR1 SNHLY, CDR2 FYNNEI. V lost 8 bases, J lost 7 bases, and 9 bases lay in between. This CDR3 is built from 10 residues. Here the CDR3 DNA reads TGTGCCAGCGGAGGGCGTGAGCAGTACTTC. It codes for CASGGREQYF.

V usage is TRBV7-8 and J usage is TRBJ1-1; D ambiguous. The CDR3 contains 14 residues. Looked up from germline, CDR1 is SGHVS and CDR2 is FQNEAQ. The V and J ends lost 0 bases and 1 base respectively, with 6 bases between them. The CDR3 loop is CASSLALGNTEAFF. The CDR3 nucleotides are TGTGCCAGCAGCTTAGCCCTCGGGAACACTGAAGCTTTCTTT.

The rearrangement joins TRBV5-4 to TRBJ1-2, with a possible D match to TRBD1 (6 bases). The germline gives CDR1 SGHNT, CDR2 YYREEE (reference sequence). Trimming removed 3 bases from V and 1 base from J, with 13 bases in between. The CDR3 spans 15 residues. The CDR3 DNA reads as TGTGCCAGCAGCTCCCTTACAGGGTATAACTATGGCTACACCTTC. Its translation is CASSSLTGYNYGYTF.

The gene calls are TRBV10-1 and TRBJ2-5, with 7 bases lining up with TRBD1. CDR1 and CDR2 (germline): WNHNN, SYGVQD (reference sequence). Trimming took 7 bases from V and 5 from J; bases not matched to a gene: 10. CDR3 size: 14 residues. This CDR3 is CASTRQGTEETQYF. The CDR3 DNA sequence: TGCGCCAGCACCAGACAGGGAACGGAGGAGACCCAGTACTTC.

The CDR3 protein is CASSQVGAGVTYGYTF. DNA for the CDR3: TGTGCCAGCAGCCAAGTAGGGGCAGGGGTGACCTATGGCTACACCTTC. V and J are TRBV14 and TRBJ1-2; a weak D match, TRBD1 (6 bases). The CDR3 has 16 residues. The ends were cut back, 1 base at V and 4 bases at J, with 16 bases in the middle. CDR1 and CDR2 from the germline V gene are SGHDN and FVKESK.

The CDR3 DNA follows: TGCAGTGCCCCACAGGGTTACGAGCAGTACTTC. As protein: CSAPQGYEQYF. V is TRBV20-1 and J is TRBJ2-7; D is possibly TRBD1 (6 bases). V dropped 6 bases and J dropped 4 bases, with 10 bases sitting between them. This CDR3 has 11 amino acids. Germline V CDR1 and CDR2: DFQATT, SNEGSKA (reference sequence).

The rearrangement uses TRBV29-1 and TRBJ2-3; 8 bases line up with TRBD1. The V gene's germline CDR1 is SQVTM and CDR2 ANQGSEA. CDR3 length equals 14 residues. V was pared by 1 base and J by 5 bases, with 5 bases of the junction left unmatched. CDR3 sequence: CSVEGHRGIDTQYF. CDR3 nucleotide sequence: TGCAGCGTTGAAGGCCACAGGGGGATAGATACGCAGTATTTT.

This clone was observed a handful of times. This chain uses TRBV4-3 with TRBJ2-3; 7 bases are shared with TRBD1. Germline V gene sequence: CDR1 LGHNA, CDR2 YSLEER. The ends lost 0 bases at V and 0 bases at J; junction bases unmatched: 6. The CDR3 is 17 amino acids. DNA of the CDR3: TGCGCCAGCAGCCAAGAGCTCCCGGGACAGAGCACAGATACGCAGTATTTT. It is translated as CASSQELPGQSTDTQYF.

This sequence joins TRBV27 and TRBJ2-7; D perhaps matches TRBD1 (5 bases). Germline CDR1 reads MNHEY; CDR2 reads SMNVEV (reference sequence). Trimming removed 2 bases at V and 1 base at J, with 15 bases between. This CDR3 has 16 residues. CDR3 nucleotides: TGTGCCAGCAGTTTAAAAGGGGAATTTAGATCCTACGAGCAGTACTTC. Translating it yields CASSLKGEFRSYEQYF.

For this clone: Sequence at one end of the junction differs from germline and may be a read error. The rearrangement joins TRBV7-9 to TRBJ2-1, with 8 positions matching TRBD1. The CDR3 contains 18 residues. Germline CDR1 is SEHNR and CDR2 is FQNEAQ (reference sequence). CDR3 in amino acids: CSSSLNLLWDRKENEQFF. The CDR3 bases are TGTTCCAGCAGCTTAAACCTCTTGTGGGACAGGAAAGAAAATGAGCAGTTCTTC.

This sequence joins TRBV15 and TRBJ2-3; the D gene is possibly TRBD1 (5 bases). CDR3 size: 14 residues. The ends were cut back, 3 bases at V and 2 bases at J, with 9 bases in the middle. CDR1 and CDR2 from the germline V gene are LNHNV and YYDKDF (reference sequence). The CDR3 region has the DNA TGTGCCACCAGCAGGGGGCAGTACACAGATACGCAGTATTTT. This gives the protein CATSRGQYTDTQYF.